This T cell receptor (beta chain) was found in a study of T cells after yellow fever vaccination. This clonotype has ten or more counts. TCRdb processed the 5' RACE reads anew with MiXCR; each CDR3 protein has one entry. This sample has hundreds of thousands of distinct CDR3 sequences, with roughly 12% found just once. Germline V CDR1 and CDR2: SGHTA, FQGNSA. This CDR3 contains 15 residues. Trimming shortened V by 5 bases and J by 5 bases, and 16 bases separated the two germline ends. J is TRBJ2-1 and V is TRBV7-2; D possibly uses TRBD1 or TRBD2 (5 bases each). This sequence originates from a man aged 25 to 45 who received the YFV17D yellow fever vaccine. The input for sequencing was PBMCs, taken on the day of the yellow fever booster vaccination. CDR3 sequence reads: CASSPPGTGNNEQFF. The CDR3 bases are TGTGCCAGCAGCCCCCCCGGGACGGGTAACAATGAGCAGTTCTTC. Using reference TRBV7-2 and TRBJ2-1 for the parts outside the CDR3, the full variable domain is GAGVSQSPSNKVTEKGKDVELRCDPISGHTALYWYRQSLGQGLEFLIYFQGNSAPDKSGLPSDRFSAERTGGSVSTLTIQRTQQEDSAVYLCASSPPGTGNNEQFFGPGTRLTVL.